The rows below give T cell receptor beta chains drawn from one sample of a study of blood T cell repertoires in COVID-19. Using immunoSEQ multiplex PCR, the repertoire was profiled, and TCRdb retains in-frame clones only, with some absent. The table shows about 280,000 clones, with 85% to 95% occurring only once. Sequencing input: PBMCs or T cells enriched from blood (not recorded which). The receptors shown here come from a man in his forties or fifties who had been exposed to COVID-19. Each CDR3 is given with its conserved first and last residue. D genes are given only for firm matches. The listing skips clone size in some rows; elsewhere it reads once, few, many or a size class.

>once|TRBD1|TRBV3-1/TRBV3-2|TRBJ1-3
CASSPVDRGNTIYF
TGTGCCAGCAGTCCAGTGGACAGGGGAAACACCATATATTTT
>-|-|TRBV5-1|TRBJ1-3
CASSFGPAEGTIYF
TGCGCCAGCAGCTTCGGCCCCGCGGAGGGAACCATATATTTT
>-|-|TRBV25-1|TRBJ2-1
CASSESLIANNEQFF
TGTGCCAGCAGTGAATCGTTGATAGCTAACAATGAGCAGTTCTTC
>-|-|TRBV11-2|TRBJ2-1
CASSTGRYGRVLSEQFF
TGTGCCAGCAGCACAGGGCGGTACGGGCGAGTTTTGAGTGAGCAGTTCTTC
>-|-|TRBV5-1|TRBJ1-2
CASSFGGAYGYTF
TGCGCCAGCAGCTTTGGGGGGGCTTATGGCTACACCTTC
>-|TRBD1|TRBV30|TRBJ1-2
CAWSVQGRNGYTF
TGTGCCTGGAGTGTACAGGGGAGGAATGGCTACACCTTC
>-|TRBD2|TRBV7-9|TRBJ2-1
CASSQANPGLAVYNEQFF
TGTGCCAGCAGCCAAGCTAACCCGGGACTAGCGGTGTACAATGAGCAGTTCTTC
>-|-|TRBV12-3/TRBV12-4|TRBJ1-1
CASRRQTFEAFF
TGTGCCAGCAGGCGACAGACCTTTGAAGCTTTCTTT
>-|-|TRBV19|TRBJ1-1
CASSITTRENTEAFF
TGTGCCAGTAGTATAACGACACGGGAGAACACTGAAGCTTTCTTT
>-|-|TRBV23-1|TRBJ1-2
CASSQPSGDYGYTF
TGCGCCAGCAGTCAACCCTCCGGGGATTATGGCTACACCTTC
>-|TRBD2|TRBV27|TRBJ2-7
CASSLSAYPGGRYEQYF
TGTGCCAGCAGTTTATCGGCCTACCCGGGGGGGCGTTACGAGCAGTACTTC
>-|-|TRBV4-1|TRBJ2-6
CASSQDISGANVLTF
TGCGCCAGCAGCCAAGACATCTCTGGGGCCAACGTCCTGACTTTC
>-|-|TRBV19|TRBJ1-1
CASSLEAGENTEAFF
TGTGCCAGTAGCCTCGAGGCGGGAGAGAACACTGAAGCTTTCTTT
>-|TRBD2|TRBV25-1|TRBJ2-3
CASSVSGSVGDTQYF
TGTGCCAGCAGTGTTAGCGGGAGTGTCGGAGATACGCAGTATTTT
>-|TRBD2|TRBV7-2|TRBJ2-7
CASSPSAGGFHEQYF
TGTGCCAGCAGCCCCTCGGCGGGAGGGTTCCACGAGCAGTACTTC
>-|-|TRBV5-1|TRBJ1-1
CASSLASRVGGTEAFF
TGCGCCAGCAGCTTGGCATCGCGGGTCGGTGGGACTGAAGCTTTCTTT
>-|-|TRBV6-5|TRBJ2-5
CASSYPEETQYF
TGTGCCAGCAGTTACCCCGAAGAGACCCAGTACTTC
>-|-|TRBV28|TRBJ1-1
CASSLRRTEAFF
TGTGCCAGCAGTTTAAGGAGGACTGAAGCTTTCTTT
>-|-|TRBV6-5|TRBJ1-5
CASSFPAGRDQPQHF
TGTGCCAGCAGTTTCCCGGCGGGTCGAGATCAGCCCCAGCATTTT
>-|-|TRBV5-5|TRBJ1-5
CASSFSFDQPQHF
TGTGCCAGCAGCTTCAGTTTCGATCAGCCCCAGCATTTT
>-|TRBD2|TRBV5-4|TRBJ2-1
CASSPSVGTINNEQFF
TGTGCCAGCAGCCCTTCAGTCGGGACTATAAACAATGAGCAGTTCTTC
>-|TRBD2|TRBV5-1|TRBJ2-5
CASSWGLAERGGSETQYF
TGCGCCAGCAGCTGGGGATTAGCCGAGCGGGGAGGTTCAGAGACCCAGTACTTC
>-|TRBD2|TRBV28|TRBJ2-2
CASLSFGGANTGELFF
TGTGCCAGCCTAAGTTTCGGGGGGGCGAACACCGGGGAGCTGTTTTTT
>-|TRBD1|TRBV6-4|TRBJ1-3
CASKDRADTIYF
TGTGCCAGCAAGGACAGGGCTGACACCATATATTTT
>-|-|TRBV11-2|TRBJ2-5
CASLEFQTQYF
TGTGCCAGTCTAGAGTTCCAGACCCAGTACTTC
>-|-|TRBV28|TRBJ2-7
CATRPTDSAYEQYF
TGTGCCACCCGACCCACGGACAGCGCCTACGAGCAGTACTTC
>-|TRBD1|TRBV7-8|TRBJ1-1
CASSRRTGGYTEAFF
TGTGCCAGCAGCCGACGGACAGGGGGTTACACTGAAGCTTTCTTT
>-|-|TRBV5-5|TRBJ1-3
CASSFLRALDGNTIYF
TGTGCCAGCAGCTTTCTCAGGGCTCTTGATGGAAACACCATATATTTT
>-|-|TRBV7-9|TRBJ2-7
CASRLERAREQYF
TGTGCCAGCAGGTTGGAGCGTGCCCGTGAGCAGTACTTC
>-|-|TRBV3-1/TRBV3-2|TRBJ2-3
CASNSRGGLTDTQYF
TGTGCCAGCAATTCGAGGGGGGGGCTCACAGATACGCAGTATTTT